Below are 28 T cell receptor beta chains sequenced from a single sample in a study of metastatic and nonmetastatic thyroid tumors. TCRdb reprocessed the PCR reads via MiXCR. The data hold about 16,000 clones, with around 33% observed a single time. All patients reached thyroid surgery having received no treatment beforehand. The sample taken for sequencing was tumor tissue. Receptors were obtained from a male donor with papillary thyroid cancer or a benign thyroid nodule (not recorded which). Some clones in this sample may be carry-over from other donors' samples.

The V and J genes are TRBV2 and TRBJ2-2; D perhaps matches TRBD1 (5 bases). The CDR3 is 12 residues long. With 6 bases removed from V and 9 bases from J, the gap between germline ends came to 11 bases. CDR1 SNHLY and CDR2 FYNNEI come from the germline V gene. The DNA of the CDR3 is TGTGCCAGCAGCTCAGGGAACCGGGAGCTGTTTTTT. Translation gives CASSSGNRELFF.

The J gene is TRBJ1-2, the V gene TRBV20-1; D call uncertain. V was clipped by 7 bases and J by 3 bases, with 6 bases between them. CDR1 and CDR2 (germline): DFQATT, SNEGSKA (reference sequence). The CDR3 spans 10 residues. CDR3 sequence reads: CSVGDYGYTF. The CDR3 DNA follows: TGCAGTGTTGGTGACTATGGCTACACCTTC.

This clone is labeled medium-sized. The chain recombines TRBV24-1 with TRBJ1-2; 8 positions agree with TRBD1. Germline CDR1 KGHDR, CDR2 SFDVKD. This CDR3 has 16 amino acids. V dropped 2 bases and J dropped 0; count of bases not matched to a gene: 4. This chain's CDR3 is CATSDSPDRANYGYTF. CDR3 DNA: TGTGCCACCAGTGATTCACCGGACAGGGCTAACTATGGCTACACCTTC.

This clone turned up a few times. The chain employs TRBV19 and TRBJ2-1, with D possibly being TRBD2 (6 bases). Trimming removed 5 bases at V and 3 bases at J, with 8 bases between. This CDR3 has 13 amino acids. Germline loops: CDR1 LNHDA, CDR2 SQIVND (reference sequence). The CDR3 sequence: CASSRLVYNEQFF. The CDR3 DNA sequence: TGTGCCAGTAGTCGACTAGTCTACAATGAGCAGTTCTTC.

V gene TRBV14 combines with J gene TRBJ1-5, with 7 bases lining up with TRBD1. The CDR3 contains 16 residues. The V gene end was trimmed by 3 bases and the J gene end by 0 bases; junction bases not matched to a gene: 5. Germline V CDR1 and CDR2: SGHDN, FVKESK. Here the CDR3 reads CASSQGTGVSNQPQHF. The CDR3 DNA reads TGTGCCAGCAGCCAGGGCACAGGGGTTAGCAATCAGCCCCAGCATTTT.

This clone was detected ten times or more. The chain employs TRBV5-4 and TRBJ2-1; D may be TRBD2 (5 bases). V gave up 2 bases and J gave up 3 bases, with 6 bases separating them. This CDR3 has 13 amino acids. In germline, CDR1 is SGHNT, CDR2 YYREEE (reference sequence). The CDR3 DNA follows: TGTGCCAGCAGCTTCCGGGACTACAATGAGCAGTTCTTC. Its translation is CASSFRDYNEQFF. Complete variable domain (other parts from reference TRBV5-4 and TRBJ2-1): ETGVTQSPTHLIKTRGQQVTLRCSSQSGHNTVSWYQQALGQGPQFIFQYYREEENGRGNFPPRFSGLQFPNYSSELNVNALELDDSALYLCASSFRDYNEQFFGPGTRLTVL.

J is TRBJ2-7 and V is TRBV7-9; a possible D gene is TRBD1 (5 bases). V was pared by 1 base and J by 2 bases, with 12 bases between. The CDR3 contains 15 residues. The germline V gene has CDR1 SEHNR and CDR2 FQNEAQ (reference sequence). The CDR3 region is CASSLGTPVTYEQYF. The CDR3 DNA follows: TGTGCCAGCAGCTTAGGGACACCGGTAACCTACGAGCAGTACTTC.

This clone was recorded many times. The chain has TRBV20-1 and TRBJ2-7; 7 bases align to TRBD1. Germline loops: CDR1 DFQATT, CDR2 SNEGSKA (reference sequence). CDR3 length: 17 amino acids. The J segment lost 3 bases and the V segment lost 0 bases, leaving 14 bases of the junction unmatched. The DNA of the CDR3 is TGCAGTGCTAGAGATCCCCCACATACAGGGGTGGACTACGAGCAGTACTTC. Translating it yields CSARDPPHTGVDYEQYF.

This clone occurred many times. The chain couples TRBV14 to TRBJ2-1; the D gene is possibly TRBD2 (5 bases). In germline, CDR1 is SGHDN, CDR2 FVKESK. CDR3 length: 17 residues. The V end lost 6 bases, the J end lost 2 bases, and 20 bases lay between the germline ends. CDR3 residues: CASSSIIGMVPYNEQFF. The CDR3 DNA sequence: TGTGCCAGCAGTTCCATAATCGGGATGGTCCCCTACAATGAGCAGTTCTTC.

This clone was seen more than once but under ten times. V and J are TRBV28 and TRBJ2-7; possible D gene TRBD2, 6 bases. Germline values: CDR1 MDHEN, CDR2 SYDVKM. The CDR3 runs to 12 residues. V lost 6 bases and J 7 bases, leaving 13 bases between the germline ends. This CDR3 reads CASRLEGCEQYF. Here the CDR3 DNA reads TGTGCCAGCAGGTTGGAGGGGTGTGAGCAGTACTTC.

This clone was counted at least ten times. The V call is TRBV18, the J call TRBJ1-2, with D hard to call. The CDR3 contains 15 residues. Germline V gene lookup returns CDR1 KGHSH and CDR2 LQKENI. V was clipped by 0 bases and J by 7 bases, with 15 bases between them. The CDR3 protein is CASSPPYSQGGGYTF. DNA for the CDR3: TGTGCCAGCTCACCACCGTACTCTCAAGGAGGTGGCTACACCTTC.

This clone is medium-sized within its sample. The chain couples TRBV3-1 to TRBJ2-7, with D possibly being TRBD1 (5 bases). Germline V gene sequence: CDR1 LGHDT, CDR2 YNNKEL (reference sequence). With 1 base removed from V and 2 bases from J, the gap between germline ends came to 12 bases. The CDR3 is 15 amino acids. DNA of the CDR3: TGTGCCAGCAGCCAAGCCCAGGGTAAGACCTACGAGCAGTACTTC. Its protein product is CASSQAQGKTYEQYF.

V is TRBV5-1 and J is TRBJ1-1, with unresolved D. This CDR3 spans 14 amino acids. V shed 0 bases and J shed 4 bases, with 10 bases lying between them. CDR1 is SGHRS and CDR2 is YFSETQ in the germline V gene. The CDR3 nucleotides read TGCGCCAGCAGCTTGGGGCCCTGGGGCACTGAAGCTTTCTTT. Its protein is CASSLGPWGTEAFF.

This chain joins TRBV19 and TRBJ2-5; tentative D call: TRBD1 (6 bases). The CDR3 has 17 amino acids. From germline, CDR1 is LNHDA and CDR2 SQIVND (reference sequence). V lost 6 bases to trimming and J lost 5 bases, with 25 bases between them. The CDR3 spells CASSRARTRGFGETQYF. The CDR3 DNA follows: TGTGCCAGTAGCAGGGCCCGGACAAGGGGGTTCGGGGAGACCCAGTACTTC.

Ten or more counts support this clone. This may be a read error, as it is one base from a much larger clone. This chain joins TRBV14 and TRBJ2-4; a possible D gene is TRBD2 (7 bases). Trimming took 4 bases from V and 4 from J, leaving 20 bases between them. Germline CDR1 and CDR2: SGHDN and FVKESK. The CDR3 loop spans 17 amino acids. CDR3: CASSRLGDGGLKNIQYF. CDR3 nucleotides: TGTGCCAGCAGCCGACTCGGGGACGGGGGGCTTAAAAACATTCAGTACTTC.

The J gene is TRBJ1-1, the V gene TRBV28; D is undetermined. Deletions cut 6 bases from V and 3 bases from J, with 8 bases between. Germline V gene data show CDR1 as MDHEN and CDR2 as SYDVKM. The CDR3 length is 12 residues. The CDR3 DNA follows: TGTGCCAGCAGGCTACAGTACACTGAAGCTTTCTTT. Residues: CASRLQYTEAFF.

This clone was seen repeatedly, ten times or more. This chain links TRBV5-1 with TRBJ2-1; 8 nucleotides align to TRBD2. After removal of 0 bases from V and 6 bases from J, the junction contained 8 bases not matched to a gene. The CDR3 loop spans 16 amino acids. CDR1 and CDR2 (germline): SGHRS, YFSETQ. CDR3 nucleotides: TGCGCCAGCAGCTTGGAGGGACTAGGTGGGATCAATGAGCAGTTCTTC. Residues: CASSLEGLGGINEQFF. The whole variable domain, remainder taken from reference TRBV5-1 and TRBJ2-1, is KAGVTQTPRYLIKTRGQQVTLSCSPISGHRSVSWYQQTPGQGLQFLFEYFSETQRNKGNFPGRFSGRQFSNSRSEMNVSTLELGDSALYLCASSLEGLGGINEQFFGPGTRLTVL.

The CDR3 region has the DNA TGTGCCAGCAGTCAGGGGCGCTACACCGGGGAGCTGTTTTTT. Its translation: CASSQGRYTGELFF. The chain has TRBV6-1 and TRBJ2-2; tentatively, D is TRBD1 (6 bases). V shed 5 bases and J shed 3 bases, with 10 bases lying between them. Per the germline V gene, CDR1 is MNHNS and CDR2 is SASEGT. This CDR3 region has 14 residues.

In its sample, this clone is medium-sized. In DNA form, the CDR3 reads TGTGCCAGCAGCCCGGTTTTCGGGCCGACCGGGACCCTCCACTTT. Translated: CASSPVFGPTGTLHF. This rearrangement joins TRBV14 to TRBJ1-6; D is unresolved. The germline gives CDR1 SGHDN, CDR2 FVKESK. The CDR3 runs 15 residues. Trimming shortened V by 4 bases and J by 14 bases, and 21 bases separated the two germline ends.

By share, this clone counts as medium-sized. This chain's CDR3 is CASSLDRGSGYGYTF. The DNA for the CDR3 is TGTGCCAGCAGCTTAGATCGAGGTAGCGGCTATGGCTACACCTTC. The chain links TRBV11-3 to TRBJ1-2; D gene ambiguous. The germline V gene encodes CDR1 SGHNT and CDR2 YENEEA. Trimming shortened V by 0 bases and J by 4 bases, and 12 bases separated the two germline ends. The CDR3 length is 15 residues.

This clone occurred many times. The rearrangement joins TRBV3-1 to TRBJ2-1, with a possible D match to TRBD1 (5 bases). Germline V gene data show CDR1 as LGHDT and CDR2 as YNNKEL (reference sequence). The CDR3 covers 16 residues. The ends were cut back, 1 base at V and 0 bases at J, with 10 bases in the middle. The CDR3 region has the DNA TGTGCCAGCAGCCAAGTGGCAGGGAACTCCTACAATGAGCAGTTCTTC. Protein: CASSQVAGNSYNEQFF.

The V gene is TRBV9, the J gene TRBJ2-7; 8 bases are a match to TRBD2. J lost 3 bases, V lost 4 bases, and 3 bases had no gene match. The CDR3 is made up of 13 amino acids. CDR1 and CDR2 (germline): SGDLS, YYNGEE. For the CDR3, the DNA is TGTGCCAGCAGCTATCGGGAGGGCTACGAGCAGTACTTC. It translates to CASSYREGYEQYF. Combining the CDR3 with reference TRBV9 and TRBJ2-7 gives the whole variable domain DSGVTQTPKHLITATGQRVTLRCSPRSGDLSVYWYQQSLDQGLQFLIQYYNGEERAKGNILERFSAQQFPDLHSELNLSSLELGDSALYFCASSYREGYEQYFGPGTRLTVT.

The chain combines TRBV20-1 with TRBJ2-1; unclear D gene. The CDR3 has 14 amino acids. Germline CDR1 DFQATT, CDR2 SNEGSKA (reference sequence). V was pared by 0 bases and J by 0 bases, with 6 bases between. The CDR3 sequence is CSARELSSYNEQFF. The DNA for the CDR3 is TGCAGTGCTAGAGAACTAAGCTCCTACAATGAGCAGTTCTTC.

The chain recombines TRBV2 with TRBJ2-2; 12 bases match TRBD1. V trimming: 4 bases; J trimming: 7 bases; junction bases outside the gene matches: 7. The germline gives CDR1 SNHLY, CDR2 FYNNEI. The CDR3 covers 16 residues. The CDR3 DNA follows: TGTGCCAGCAGTGGTACCGGGACAGGGGGCGGCGGGGAGCTGTTTTTT. This codes for CASSGTGTGGGGELFF. Looking up the rest from reference TRBV2 and TRBJ2-2 gives the full variable domain: EPEVTQTPSHQVTQMGQEVILRCVPISNHLYFYWYRQILGQKVEFLVSFYNNEISEKSEIFDDQFSVERPDGSNFTLKIRSTKLEDSAMYFCASSGTGTGGGGELFFGEGSRLTVL.

This rearrangement joins TRBV7-2 to TRBJ2-7, with D uncertain. This CDR3 comprises 13 residues. Between the trimmed V and J ends, which lost 1 base and 6 bases, there was a span of 10 bases. Germline V CDR1 and CDR2: SGHTA, FQGNSA. CDR3 sequence: CASSLGGPVEQYF. The CDR3 region has the DNA TGTGCCAGCAGCTTAGGTGGGCCGGTCGAGCAGTACTTC.

This clone showed up many times. A read error may be the cause here, since a much bigger clone is one base away. The genes are TRBV12-3 or TRBV12-4 and TRBJ2-1; the D is unclear. The CDR3 loop spans 14 amino acids. With 5 bases removed from V and 4 bases from J, the gap between germline ends came to 12 bases. CDR3 protein: CASSKTNGYNEQFF. Written as DNA, the CDR3 is TGTGCCAGCAGTAAAACAAACGGGTACAATGAGCAGTTCTTC.

The V and J genes are TRBV13 and TRBJ1-2, with unresolved D. Per germline, CDR1 PRHDT and CDR2 FYEKMQ (reference sequence). Deletions cut 3 bases from V and 4 bases from J, with 6 bases between. This CDR3 has 12 amino acids. Written as DNA, the CDR3 is TGTGCCAGCAGCTTCGACACCTATGGCTACACCTTC. It specifies CASSFDTYGYTF.

The table lists this clone with a few counts. The chain carries TRBV28 and TRBJ1-2; tentative D call: TRBD1 (5 bases). The CDR3 is 15 residues long. With 6 bases removed from V and 2 bases from J, the gap between germline ends came to 16 bases. Looked up from germline, CDR1 is MDHEN and CDR2 is SYDVKM. The CDR3 region is CASRFMTASNYGYTF. The CDR3 DNA reads TGTGCCAGCAGATTTATGACAGCCAGCAACTATGGCTACACCTTC.